These 25 T cell receptor beta chains were all obtained from the same sample, sequenced in a study of Ad26.COV2.S vaccination and SARS-CoV-2 variants (TCRdb year 2021). This sample's treatment or condition label indicates: 19 received Ad26.COV2.S at low or high dose, single or two shots; 5 received placebo; per-sample allocation not given. Repertoires of vaccine and placebo recipients were sequenced from samples taken on day 63 after the first injection. The library relied on the immunoSEQ multiplex PCR assay. TCRdb took over this immuneACCESS table, retaining in-frame rearrangements with V and J assigned. Such tables are incomplete; in checked studies, under half of the missing clones stem from an unresolved V gene, and the remainder is unexplained. This sample has about 680,000 clones in its table, and 89% of those were observed once. The ten largest clones capture around 1.4% of the sample. The sequenced sample was peripheral blood, obtained in a trial of Ad26.COV2.S vaccine versus placebo. Receptors were obtained from a person aged 18-60 years who received the Ad26.COV2.S COVID-19 vaccine or a placebo.

The rearrangement links TRBV5-6 to TRBJ2-5; D is perhaps TRBD1 (6 bases). The germline V and J ends were trimmed by 6 bases and 3 bases, with 18 bases remaining between them. The CDR3 totals 15 residues. Germline lookup yields CDR1 SGHDT and CDR2 YYEEEE. The CDR3 bases are TGTGCCAGCACCCAATCTTCGGACAGAAAAGAGACCCAGTACTTC. This sequence encodes CASTQSSDRKETQYF. The full variable domain, rest sourced from reference TRBV5-6 and TRBJ2-5, is DAGVTQSPTHLIKTRGQQVTLRCSPKSGHDTVSWYQQALGQGPQFIFQYYEEEERQRGNFPDRFSGHQFPNYSSELNVNALLLGDSALYLCASTQSSDRKETQYFGPGTRLLVL.

The CDR3 sequence is CASSLRARGVAESGNTIYF. The CDR3, as DNA: TGTGCCAGCAGCTTGCGGGCCAGGGGGGTGGCCGAGTCTGGAAACACCATATATTTT. The chain uses TRBV5-6 and TRBJ1-3; TRBD1 matches 7 bases. V was clipped by 1 base and J by 1 base; unmatched bases: 14. This CDR3 comprises 19 residues. Germline V gene sequence: CDR1 SGHDT, CDR2 YYEEEE.

V usage is TRBV2 and J usage is TRBJ1-1; D unresolved. Germline V gives CDR1 SNHLY, CDR2 FYNNEI. This CDR3 spans 12 amino acids. V dropped 5 bases and J dropped 0 bases, with 4 bases sitting between them. CDR3 nucleotide sequence: TGTGCCAGCAGTCAATTGAACACTGAAGCTTTCTTT. It codes for CASSQLNTEAFF.

V gene TRBV30 combines with J gene TRBJ1-1, with D unclear. Germline CDR1 reads GTSNPN; CDR2 reads SVGIG (reference sequence). With 0 bases removed from V and 1 base from J, the gap between germline ends came to 12 bases. This CDR3 is built from 15 residues. CDR3 in amino acids: CAWSVMSVGNTEAFF. The CDR3 nucleotides are TGTGCCTGGAGTGTAATGTCGGTAGGGAACACTGAAGCTTTCTTT.

This chain joins TRBV5-1 and TRBJ2-5, with D perhaps matching TRBD2 (5 bases). The CDR3 extends over 16 amino acids. V was shortened by 0 bases and J by 5 bases, with 17 bases between the two germline ends. Germline V gene lookup returns CDR1 SGHRS and CDR2 YFSETQ. This CDR3 reads CASSLAATVPGETQYF. The DNA of the CDR3 is TGCGCCAGCAGCTTGGCCGCGACTGTCCCGGGGGAGACCCAGTACTTC. Full variable domain (rest looked up from reference TRBV5-1 and TRBJ2-5): KAGVTQTPRYLIKTRGQQVTLSCSPISGHRSVSWYQQTPGQGLQFLFEYFSETQRNKGNFPGRFSGRQFSNSRSEMNVSTLELGDSALYLCASSLAATVPGETQYFGPGTRLLVL.

The chain links TRBV30 to TRBJ2-1, with 8 bases identical to TRBD2. The CDR3 has 13 residues. Germline V CDR1 and CDR2: GTSNPN, SVGIG (reference sequence). Germline trimming cut 2 bases from V and 9 bases from J; bases unmatched to any gene: 6. The DNA for the CDR3 is TGTGCCTGGAGTAGGCGGGAGGCAGGTGAGCAGTTCTTC. Its translation: CAWSRREAGEQFF.

This sequence joins TRBV15 and TRBJ1-1, with a possible D match to TRBD1 (5 bases). V shed 2 bases and J shed 2 bases, with 18 bases lying between them. The CDR3 covers 17 residues. The V gene's germline CDR1 is LNHNV and CDR2 YYDKDF (reference sequence). The CDR3 DNA sequence: TGTGCCACCAGCAGACACCGGGACGCCAGGGTCAACACTGAAGCTTTCTTT. This gives the protein CATSRHRDARVNTEAFF. Full variable domain (missing parts from reference TRBV15 and TRBJ1-1): DAMVIQNPRYQVTQFGKPVTLSCSQTLNHNVMYWYQQKSSQAPKLLFHYYDKDFNNEADTPDNFQSRRPNTSFCFLDIRSPGLGDTAMYLCATSRHRDARVNTEAFFGQGTRLTVV.

The rearrangement joins TRBV10-3 to TRBJ1-2; D unclear. The CDR3 runs 12 residues. The V and J ends lost 5 bases and 4 bases respectively, with 8 bases between them. Germline lookup yields CDR1 ENHRY and CDR2 SYGVKD. The CDR3 region has the DNA TGTGCCATCAGTCAAGGGATCTATGGCTACACCTTC. This gives the protein CAISQGIYGYTF.

This chain uses TRBV6-2 or TRBV6-3 with TRBJ2-3; D call uncertain. CDR1 and CDR2 (germline): MNHEY, SVGEGT. The CDR3 sequence is 15 residues long. V shed 2 bases and J shed 0 bases, with 9 bases lying between them. Here the CDR3 reads CASSYGQDSTDTQYF. The CDR3 DNA follows: TGTGCCAGCAGTTACGGCCAGGATAGCACAGATACGCAGTATTTT.

In the case of this clone: Other DNA sequences within the sample encode an identical CDR3. V gene TRBV11-2 combines with J gene TRBJ1-5; D is uncertain. The CDR3 consists of 14 residues. CDR1 is SGHAT, CDR2 FQNNGV, per germline. The V end lost 0 bases, the J end lost 4 bases, and 7 bases lay between the germline ends. CDR3 region: CASSLDRVNQPQHF. The CDR3 coding sequence is TGTGCCAGCAGCTTAGATAGGGTTAATCAGCCCCAGCATTTT.

The V call is TRBV27, the J call TRBJ2-6; D call uncertain. V lost 5 bases, J lost 1 base, and 21 bases lay in between. The CDR3 totals 19 residues. Germline V gene lookup returns CDR1 MNHEY and CDR2 SMNVEV (reference sequence). The CDR3: CASSATGSLFGSGANVLTF. For the CDR3, the DNA is TGTGCCAGCAGTGCCACCGGATCGCTTTTTGGATCTGGGGCCAACGTCCTGACTTTC. The variable domain in full, completed from reference TRBV27 and TRBJ2-6, reads EAQVTQNPRYLITVTGKKLTVTCSQNMNHEYMSWYRQDPGLGLRQIYYSMNVEVTDKGDVPEGYKVSRKEKRNFPLILESPSPNQTSLYFCASSATGSLFGSGANVLTFGAGSRLTVL.

The V call is TRBV2, the J call TRBJ1-5; TRBD1 might be the D (6 bases). With 4 bases removed from V and 1 base from J, the gap between germline ends came to 11 bases. CDR3 length equals 15 residues. CDR1 is SNHLY, CDR2 FYNNEI, per germline. The CDR3, as DNA: TGTGCCAGCAGTGTCGGCAGGGGCAGCAATCAGCCCCAGCATTTT. Translating gives CASSVGRGSNQPQHF. The full variable domain, with the rest looked up from reference TRBV2 and TRBJ1-5, is EPEVTQTPSHQVTQMGQEVILRCVPISNHLYFYWYRQILGQKVEFLVSFYNNEISEKSEIFDDQFSVERPDGSNFTLKIRSTKLEDSAMYFCASSVGRGSNQPQHFGDGTRLSIL.

The J gene is TRBJ1-2, the V gene TRBV18; weak D call: TRBD1 (6 bases). This CDR3 is built from 14 residues. Trimming took 6 bases from V and 2 from J, leaving 13 bases between them. Germline V CDR1 and CDR2: KGHSH, LQKENI. CDR3 coding DNA: TGTGCCAGCTCTGAAGCGGACAGAAACTATGGCTACACCTTC. Protein product: CASSEADRNYGYTF.

This rearrangement joins TRBV6-5 to TRBJ1-3, with D tentatively TRBD1 (5 bases). Per germline, CDR1 MNHEY and CDR2 SVGAGI. With 6 bases removed from V and 6 bases from J, the gap between germline ends came to 9 bases. The CDR3 has 12 residues. The CDR3 is CASRRDENTIYF. The CDR3 nucleotides are TGTGCCAGCAGGAGGGACGAAAACACCATATATTTT.

Details on this clone: This sample also contains other DNA sequences that code for the same CDR3. This CDR3 reads CASNRDRDQPQHF. The CDR3 DNA sequence: TGTGCCAGCAACCGGGACAGGGATCAGCCCCAGCATTTT. This sequence joins TRBV2 and TRBJ1-5; 9 nucleotides line up with TRBD1. The CDR3 is 13 amino acids. Losses at the gene ends were 7 bases for V and 5 bases for J; bases not matched to a gene: 3. Germline CDR1 SNHLY, CDR2 FYNNEI.

The chain couples TRBV5-1 to TRBJ2-3; TRBD2 agrees at 7 bases. The V gene's germline CDR1 is SGHRS and CDR2 YFSETQ. V was clipped by 3 bases and J by 0 bases; unmatched bases: 4. CDR3 length: 15 residues. The DNA for the CDR3 is TGCGCCAGCAGCTCCCTAGCGGAGAGCACAGATACGCAGTATTTT. Its translation: CASSSLAESTDTQYF. The full variable domain, in which reference TRBV5-1 and TRBJ2-3 provide the parts outside the CDR3, is KAGVTQTPRYLIKTRGQQVTLSCSPISGHRSVSWYQQTPGQGLQFLFEYFSETQRNKGNFPGRFSGRQFSNSRSEMNVSTLELGDSALYLCASSSLAESTDTQYFGPGTRLTVL.

The rearrangement joins TRBV4-3 to TRBJ1-2, with D possibly TRBD1 on 5 matching bases. Germline V gene sequence: CDR1 LGHNA, CDR2 YSLEER. This CDR3 is 19 amino acids long. V was pared by 0 bases and J by 3 bases, with 23 bases between. CDR3 bases: TGCGCCAGCAGCCAAGATAGAGTTCCCCGAGTGGCGGGGGACTATGGCTACACCTTC. This gives the protein CASSQDRVPRVAGDYGYTF.

The rearrangement joins TRBV6-2 or TRBV6-3 to TRBJ2-2, with D perhaps matching TRBD1 (5 bases). Germline loops: CDR1 MNHEY, CDR2 SVGEGT. CDR3 size: 15 residues. The germline V and J ends were trimmed by 0 bases and 0 bases, with 5 bases remaining between them. The CDR3 region has the DNA TGTGCCAGCAGTTACTCGACAGCGAACACCGGGGAGCTGTTTTTT. Its translation is CASSYSTANTGELFF.

The chain uses TRBV10-3 and TRBJ2-2; 10 bases map to TRBD2. There are 15 residues in the CDR3. Germline lookup yields CDR1 ENHRY and CDR2 SYGVKD. The J segment lost 6 bases and the V segment lost 4 bases, leaving 5 bases of the junction unmatched. The CDR3 spells CAISALAGDPGELFF. CDR3 DNA: TGTGCCATCAGTGCTCTAGCGGGAGATCCCGGGGAGCTGTTTTTT.

This clone is a singleton in its sample. CDR3 region: CAWSVTYNSPLHF. The CDR3 DNA is TGTGCCTGGAGTGTGACCTATAATTCACCCCTCCACTTT. J is TRBJ1-6 and V is TRBV30; D remains unclear. The germline V gene has CDR1 GTSNPN and CDR2 SVGIG (reference sequence). There are 13 residues in the CDR3. V dropped 0 bases and J dropped 2 bases, with 2 bases sitting between them.

The rearrangement uses TRBV2 and TRBJ1-5; D call uncertain. The CDR3 covers 15 residues. Germline values: CDR1 SNHLY, CDR2 FYNNEI. Trimming left V 2 bases short and J 5 bases short, with 13 bases between. DNA of the CDR3: TGTGCCAGCAGTGAAACGGACCCGCGGTATCAGCCCCAGCATTTT. Protein sequence: CASSETDPRYQPQHF.

The gene calls are TRBV4-1 and TRBJ2-1, with 9 nucleotides matching TRBD2. Germline V CDR1 and CDR2: MGHRA, YSYEKL. Trimming cost V 5 bases and J 9 bases; bases outside gene matches: 8. The CDR3 loop spans 14 amino acids. The CDR3 loop reads CASSFPGLAAEQFF. DNA for the CDR3: TGCGCCAGCAGCTTTCCGGGACTAGCTGCTGAGCAGTTCTTC.

The rearrangement uses TRBV2 and TRBJ2-7; perhaps TRBD1 as D (7 bases). With 6 bases removed from V and 2 bases from J, the gap between germline ends came to 14 bases. This CDR3 region has 14 residues. The germline V gene encodes CDR1 SNHLY and CDR2 FYNNEI. CDR3 DNA: TGTGCCAGCAGACAGGGGAGGATGGCCTACGAGCAGTACTTC. This encodes CASRQGRMAYEQYF. Combining the CDR3 with reference TRBV2 and TRBJ2-7 gives the whole variable domain EPEVTQTPSHQVTQMGQEVILRCVPISNHLYFYWYRQILGQKVEFLVSFYNNEISEKSEIFDDQFSVERPDGSNFTLKIRSTKLEDSAMYFCASRQGRMAYEQYFGPGTRLTVT.

This chain links TRBV7-3 with TRBJ2-3; 10 positions match TRBD2. CDR1 is SGHTA and CDR2 is FQGTGA in the germline V gene. CDR3 length: 16 residues. The trim removed 5 bases at V and 6 bases at J, leaving 11 bases unmatched. CDR3 loop: CASSRSPSGGEDTQYF. The CDR3 DNA is TGTGCCAGCAGCCGATCCCCTAGCGGGGGTGAGGATACGCAGTATTTT.

This sequence joins TRBV19 and TRBJ1-2, with D perhaps TRBD1 (6 bases). The CDR3 runs 15 residues. V was trimmed by 5 bases and J by 3 bases, leaving 16 bases between them. Germline V gene sequence: CDR1 LNHDA, CDR2 SQIVND (reference sequence). This chain's CDR3 is CASSPQGTRDYGYTF. CDR3 DNA: TGTGCCAGTAGTCCTCAGGGGACGAGGGACTATGGCTACACCTTC.